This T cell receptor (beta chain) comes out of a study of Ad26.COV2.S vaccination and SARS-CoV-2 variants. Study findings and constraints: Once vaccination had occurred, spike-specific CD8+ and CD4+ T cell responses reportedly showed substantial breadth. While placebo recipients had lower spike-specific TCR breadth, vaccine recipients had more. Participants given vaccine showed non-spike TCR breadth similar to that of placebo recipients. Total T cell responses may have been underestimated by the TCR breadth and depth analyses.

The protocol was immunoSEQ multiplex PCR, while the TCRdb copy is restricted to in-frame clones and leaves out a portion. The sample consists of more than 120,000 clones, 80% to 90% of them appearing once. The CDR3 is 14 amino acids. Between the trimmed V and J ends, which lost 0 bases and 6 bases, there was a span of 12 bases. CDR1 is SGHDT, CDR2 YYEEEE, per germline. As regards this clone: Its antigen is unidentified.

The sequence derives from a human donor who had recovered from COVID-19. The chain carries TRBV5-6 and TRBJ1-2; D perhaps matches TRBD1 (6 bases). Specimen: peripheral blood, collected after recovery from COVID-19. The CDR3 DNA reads TGTGCCAGCAGCTTGGGAAGGGGGGAGGATGGCTACACCTTC. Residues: CASSLGRGEDGYTF.